A selection of T cell receptor beta chains follows, all from one sample in a study of blood T cell repertoires in COVID-19. Profiling relied on immunoSEQ multiplex PCR, and the TCRdb table lists in-frame clones only, not all of them. The table shows some 450,000 clones, with more than 70% occurring only once. The source material was peripheral blood. Source of these receptors: a woman aged 45-65 years with COVID-19, enrolled during active disease. Each CDR3 is given with its conserved first and last residue. Fields, in order: D gene, clone size, J gene, V gene, CDR3 protein, CDR3 DNA. The D gene is left open where the match is weak. Clone size is stated in some rows and not others, as once, few, many or a class when expanded.

TRBD2 | - | TRBJ2-5 | TRBV24-1 | CATSDSRLAGTETQYF | TGTGCCACCAGTGATTCTAGACTAGCGGGAACAGAGACCCAGTACTTC
TRBD1 | once | TRBJ2-1 | TRBV7-2 | CASSLGTGNNEQFF | TGTGCCAGCAGCTTAGGGACAGGGAACAATGAGCAGTTCTTC
- | - | TRBJ2-7 | TRBV2 | CASSDNTYEQYF | TGTGCCAGCAGTGATAATACCTACGAGCAGTACTTC
TRBD1 | - | TRBJ1-1 | TRBV7-6 | CASSPTGYEAFF | TGTGCCAGCAGCCCGACAGGGTATGAAGCTTTCTTT
TRBD1 | few | TRBJ1-1 | TRBV5-1 | CASSLTGGMNTEAFF | TGCGCCAGCAGCTTGACAGGGGGCATGAACACTGAAGCTTTCTTT
- | - | TRBJ1-2 | TRBV7-3 | CASSDTSGYGYTF | TGTGCCAGCAGCGATACCTCAGGGTACGGCTACACCTTC
TRBD1 | - | TRBJ1-1 | TRBV4-2 | CASIFTTGQAMNTEAFF | TGTGCCAGCATCTTTACCACAGGACAGGCAATGAACACTGAAGCTTTCTTT
- | once | TRBJ2-7 | TRBV27 | CASSLSYEREQYF | TGTGCCAGCAGTTTGTCTTACGAACGGGAGCAGTACTTC
- | - | TRBJ1-4 | TRBV19 | CASRDIPNEKLFF | TGTGCCAGCCGGGACATCCCTAATGAAAAACTGTTTTTT
TRBD1 | once | TRBJ1-2 | TRBV7-8 | CASSFNAGQGAGGYTF | TGTGCCAGCAGCTTCAACGCGGGACAGGGGGCCGGTGGCTACACCTTC
TRBD1 | - | TRBJ1-5 | TRBV6-2/TRBV6-3 | CASSSFGQGEQPQHF | TGTGCCAGCAGTTCCTTCGGACAGGGTGAACAGCCCCAGCATTTT
- | - | TRBJ2-1 | TRBV19 | CASSRRDFAGEQFF | TGTGCCAGTAGCAGACGGGACTTTGCAGGTGAGCAGTTCTTC
TRBD1 | - | TRBJ2-7 | TRBV6-5 | CASSSDRAEQYF | TGTGCCAGCAGTTCGGACAGGGCCGAGCAGTACTTC
- | - | TRBJ1-2 | TRBV6-5 | CASSPPGGGGYTF | TGTGCCAGCAGCCCCCCGGGGGGGGGCGGCTACACCTTC
TRBD1 | few | TRBJ2-3 | TRBV5-1 | CASSLEGADTDTQYF | TGCGCCAGCAGCTTGGAGGGGGCCGACACAGATACGCAGTATTTT
- | - | TRBJ1-1 | TRBV2 | CASSVHMNTEAFF | TGTGCCAGCAGTGTACATATGAACACTGAAGCTTTCTTT
- | - | TRBJ2-3 | TRBV3-1/TRBV3-2 | CASSQLDTQYF | TGTGCCAGCAGCCAACTTGATACGCAGTATTTT
TRBD2 | - | TRBJ2-2 | TRBV5-1 | CASSPTSVGGELFF | TGCGCCAGCAGCCCGACTAGCGTGGGCGGGGAGCTGTTTTTT
- | - | TRBJ1-4 | TRBV19 | CASSMRDRGANEKLFF | TGTGCCAGTAGTATGCGAGACCGCGGGGCTAATGAAAAACTGTTTTTT
- | - | TRBJ1-1 | TRBV29-1 | CSVEGVRTANTEAFF | TGCAGCGTTGAGGGAGTCCGGACAGCTAACACTGAAGCTTTCTTT
- | - | TRBJ2-1 | TRBV5-1 | CASSPGGSYNEQFF | TGCGCCAGCAGCCCAGGTGGATCCTACAATGAGCAGTTCTTC
TRBD2 | - | TRBJ2-5 | TRBV18 | CASSRNTGLAGAEAQYF | TGTGCCAGCTCACGTAATACTGGACTAGCGGGGGCCGAAGCCCAGTACTTC
- | - | TRBJ2-7 | TRBV27 | CASSLSGGEQYF | TGTGCCAGCAGTTTATCCGGAGGCGAGCAGTACTTC
TRBD1 | few | TRBJ1-6 | TRBV4-1 | CASSGIQGAQKGSPLHF | TGCGCCAGCAGTGGCATTCAGGGGGCGCAGAAGGGGTCACCCCTCCACTTT
TRBD2 | - | TRBJ2-3 | TRBV29-1 | CSLASGVGTDTQYF | TGCAGCTTGGCTAGCGGGGTGGGCACAGATACGCAGTATTTT
- | - | TRBJ1-5 | TRBV29-1 | CSAGGTRGQPQHF | TGCAGCGCCGGCGGGACTAGGGGTCAGCCCCAGCATTTT
TRBD2 | - | TRBJ2-3 | TRBV19 | CASSIRSGGAGGDTQYF | TGTGCCAGTAGTATACGGAGCGGGGGGGCCGGGGGAGATACGCAGTATTTT
- | - | TRBJ2-3 | TRBV5-1 | CASSLDSPDTDTQYF | TGCGCCAGCAGCTTGGACAGCCCCGACACAGATACGCAGTATTTT
TRBD1 | - | TRBJ1-6 | TRBV6-6 | CASSPGGEYSPLHF | TGTGCCAGCAGCCCAGGGGGCGAATATTCACCCCTCCACTTT
- | once | TRBJ1-4 | TRBV7-3 | CASRVQGDGEKLFF | TGTGCCAGCAGGGTGCAGGGTGATGGGGAAAAACTGTTTTTT
TRBD2 | - | TRBJ2-1 | TRBV11-2 | CASSSKGLAGNEQFF | TGTGCCAGCAGCTCAAAGGGACTAGCGGGCAATGAGCAGTTCTTC
TRBD1 | - | TRBJ2-7 | TRBV9 | CASSVGQGVRDEQYF | TGTGCCAGCAGCGTGGGACAGGGGGTGAGGGACGAGCAGTACTTC
- | - | TRBJ1-3 | TRBV28 | CASSAGGRRAGNTIYF | TGTGCCAGCAGTGCCGGGGGGAGGAGGGCTGGAAACACCATATATTTT
- | once | TRBJ2-7 | TRBV5-1 | CASSLTDSYEQYF | TGCGCCAGCAGCTTGACTGATTCCTACGAGCAGTACTTC
TRBD2 | - | TRBJ2-1 | TRBV11-2 | CASSLDSGSGAGEQFF | TGTGCCAGCAGCTTAGATTCCGGTAGCGGGGCTGGTGAGCAGTTCTTC
TRBD2 | - | TRBJ2-7 | TRBV28 | CASSSSQRGSYEQYF | TGTGCCAGCAGTTCAAGTCAGCGGGGTTCCTACGAGCAGTACTTC
- | once | TRBJ1-4 | TRBV21-1 | CASSRLNRGRLNEKLFF | TGTGCCAGCAGCAGATTGAACAGGGGGCGGCTCAATGAAAAACTGTTTTTT
TRBD1 | - | TRBJ1-2 | TRBV11-2 | CASSDRTGATGGYTF | TGTGCCAGCAGCGATCGGACAGGGGCCACGGGTGGCTACACCTTC
TRBD1 | - | TRBJ1-2 | TRBV11-2 | CASSKPFGQGEGYTF | TGTGCCAGCAGCAAGCCCTTTGGACAGGGCGAGGGCTACACCTTC
- | - | TRBJ1-4 | TRBV6-8 | CASTQPGETTNEKLFF | TGTGCCAGCACCCAGCCGGGAGAGACAACTAATGAAAAACTGTTTTTT
TRBD1 | once | TRBJ2-1 | TRBV3-1/TRBV3-2 | CASSQVVTGGFYNEQFF | TGTGCCAGCAGCCAAGTAGTGACAGGGGGCTTCTACAATGAGCAGTTCTTC
TRBD2 | - | TRBJ2-3 | TRBV27 | CASSWRGGASTDTQYF | TGTGCCAGCAGTTGGCGCGGGGGGGCTAGCACAGATACGCAGTATTTT
- | - | TRBJ2-1 | TRBV24-1 | CATSSAGSSYNEQFF | TGTGCCACCAGTTCCGCGGGTAGCTCCTACAATGAGCAGTTCTTC
- | - | TRBJ1-4 | TRBV27 | CASSLLQAREKLFF | TGTGCCAGCAGTTTATTGCAGGCGCGTGAAAAACTGTTTTTT